The source of this TCR beta chain is a study of blood T cells in healthy people across ages. Study summary: T cells yielded about one barcoded beta molecule per two cells through template switching.

The study isolated at least 6 million PBMCs from each sample. Alongside a J-beta primer mix, a sample-barcoded 5' primer served in a second PCR lasting 7 to 11 cycles. Unique molecular identifiers of 12 random nucleotides labeled each cDNA. In TCRdb, the 5' RACE reads were re-called with MiXCR into one record per CDR3 protein. The table lists fewer than 700,000 distinct CDR3 sequences, around two fifths of them singletons. This clonotype was seen a handful of times. Its matching antigen is unknown. With 5 bases clipped from V and 5 bases from J, the junction kept 6 bases outside the gene matches. Germline V gene data show CDR1 as SGHTA and CDR2 as FQGTGA. The CDR3 is made up of 14 amino acids. Whole-study findings and limits: Unknown CMV status may confound age-related changes in expanded clones.

The rearrangement links TRBV7-3 to TRBJ2-5; 9 bases line up with TRBD1. The TCR was taken from a man older than 75 in good health. The sequencing input was blood. In DNA, the CDR3 is TGTGCCAGCAGCCAGGACAGGGGAAGTGAGACCCAGTACTTC. Translated, it gives CASSQDRGSETQYF.